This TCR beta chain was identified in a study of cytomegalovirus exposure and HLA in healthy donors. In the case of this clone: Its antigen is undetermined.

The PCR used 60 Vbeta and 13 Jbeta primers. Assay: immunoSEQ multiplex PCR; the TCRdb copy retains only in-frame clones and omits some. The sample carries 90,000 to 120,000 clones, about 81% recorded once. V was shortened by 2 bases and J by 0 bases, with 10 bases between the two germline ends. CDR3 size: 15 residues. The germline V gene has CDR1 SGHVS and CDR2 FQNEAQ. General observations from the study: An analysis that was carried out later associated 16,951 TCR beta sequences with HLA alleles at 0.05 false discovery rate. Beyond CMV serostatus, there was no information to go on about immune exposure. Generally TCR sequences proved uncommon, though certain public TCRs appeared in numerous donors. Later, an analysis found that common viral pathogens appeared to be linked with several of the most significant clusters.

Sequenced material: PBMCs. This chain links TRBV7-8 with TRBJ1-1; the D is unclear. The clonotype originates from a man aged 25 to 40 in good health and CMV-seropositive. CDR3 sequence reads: CASSLLRGMNTEAFF. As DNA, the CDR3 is TGTGCCAGCAGCTTATTGAGAGGAATGAACACTGAAGCTTTCTTT. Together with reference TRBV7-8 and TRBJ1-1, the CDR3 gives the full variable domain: GAGVSQSPRYKVAKRGQDVALRCDPISGHVSLFWYQQALGQGPEFLTYFQNEAQLDKSGLPSDRFFAERPEGSVSTLKIQRTQQEDSAVYLCASSLLRGMNTEAFFGQGTRLTVV.